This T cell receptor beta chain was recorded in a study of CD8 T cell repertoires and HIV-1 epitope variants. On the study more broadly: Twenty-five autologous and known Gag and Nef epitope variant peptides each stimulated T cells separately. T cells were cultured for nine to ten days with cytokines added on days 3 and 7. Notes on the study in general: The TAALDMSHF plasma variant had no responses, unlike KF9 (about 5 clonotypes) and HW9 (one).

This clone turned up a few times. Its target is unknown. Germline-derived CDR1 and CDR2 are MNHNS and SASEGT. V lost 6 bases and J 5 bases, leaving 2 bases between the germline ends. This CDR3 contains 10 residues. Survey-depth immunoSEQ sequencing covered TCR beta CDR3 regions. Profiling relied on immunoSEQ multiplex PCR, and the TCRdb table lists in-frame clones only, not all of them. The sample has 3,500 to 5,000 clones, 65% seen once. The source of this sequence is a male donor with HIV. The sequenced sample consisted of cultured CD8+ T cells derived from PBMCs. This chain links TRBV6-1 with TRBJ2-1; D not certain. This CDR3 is CASRDNEQFF. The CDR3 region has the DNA TGTGCCAGCAGGGACAATGAGCAGTTCTTC.